Listed below are T cell receptor beta chains from one sample, sequenced in a study of blood T cell repertoires in COVID-19. The method was immunoSEQ multiplex PCR; TCRdb's version includes in-frame clones alone and lacks a portion of them. The repertoire consists of tens of thousands of clones, with 87% occurring once and the leading ten covering 15% to 19%. Sequencing was done on a sample of peripheral blood. These receptors came from a man in his sixties with active COVID-19. The CDR3 runs from the conserved cysteine through the conserved F or W. Fields, in order: D gene, V gene, J gene, clone size, CDR3 DNA, CDR3 protein. The D gene is left open where the match is weak. Size tells how often a clone was seen (once, few, many) or the class of an expanded clone, and some rows leave it out.

>TRBD2|TRBV7-6|TRBJ2-1|NA
TGTGCCAGCAGCTTGACACCCGGGACTAGCGGGAGTAATGAGCAGTTCTTC
CASSLTPGTSGSNEQFF
>TRBD1|TRBV6-6|TRBJ2-7|NA
TGTGCCAGCAGGGGCCGGGACAGGAGAACCTACGAGCAGTACTTC
CASRGRDRRTYEQYF
>NA|TRBV6-5|TRBJ2-7|NA
TGTGCCAGCAGTTTGGTGGCTGGCTACGAGCAGTACTTC
CASSLVAGYEQYF
>TRBD2|TRBV24-1|TRBJ2-3|NA
TGTGCCACCAGTGATTTATCTAGCGGGGTCGTAGATACGCAGTATTTT
CATSDLSSGVVDTQYF
>NA|TRBV4-1|TRBJ2-3|NA
TGCGCCAGCAGCCCCCAGGGAGATACGCAGTATTTT
CASSPQGDTQYF
>TRBD2|TRBV7-3|TRBJ2-3|NA
TGTGCCAGCAGCTTAGGTCCCAGCGGGGGGAGCACAGATACGCAGTATTTT
CASSLGPSGGSTDTQYF
>NA|TRBV6-6|TRBJ1-4|NA
TGTGCCAGCAAACAGGGTAATGAAAAACTGTTTTTT
CASKQGNEKLFF
>NA|TRBV5-1|TRBJ1-2|NA
TGCGCCAGCAGCCAACCATCTACAGGGCTTAACTATGGCTACACCTTC
CASSQPSTGLNYGYTF
>TRBD1|TRBV5-1|TRBJ1-4|NA
TGCGCCAGCAGCTTGGAGGGACAGTATGAAAAACTGTTTTTT
CASSLEGQYEKLFF
>TRBD2|TRBV7-2|TRBJ2-1|NA
TGTGCCAGCAGCTTAGTTGGGACTAGCGGGGGGGTAGGCTACAATGAGCAGTTCTTC
CASSLVGTSGGVGYNEQFF
>TRBD1|TRBV6-5|TRBJ2-7|NA
TGTGCCAGCAGTTACTCCGGGACAGGGTCATCCTACGAGCAGTACTTC
CASSYSGTGSSYEQYF
>NA|TRBV9|TRBJ1-6|NA
TGTGCCAGCAGCGTAGGGGCGAGCTCCTATAATTCACCCCTCCACTTT
CASSVGASSYNSPLHF
>NA|TRBV9|TRBJ2-7|NA
TGTGCCAGCAGCGTAGAACCAGGGCCGACCTACGAGCAGTACTTC
CASSVEPGPTYEQYF
>NA|TRBV5-1|TRBJ2-1|NA
TGCGCCAGCAGCCCAGAATACAATGAGCAGTTCTTC
CASSPEYNEQFF
>TRBD2|TRBV29-1|TRBJ2-7|NA
TGCAGCGTGACAGGGACTAGCGTGAGCGAGCAGTACTTC
CSVTGTSVSEQYF
>TRBD1|TRBV19|TRBJ1-5|NA
TGTGCCAGTAGTGGACAGGGGGCTCGCAATCAGCCCCAGCATTTT
CASSGQGARNQPQHF
>TRBD1|TRBV24-1|TRBJ2-7|few
TGTGCCACCAGTGCCCCGACAGGGGGCTCCTACGAGCAGTACTTC
CATSAPTGGSYEQYF
>NA|TRBV6-5|TRBJ2-4|NA
TGTGCCAGCAGCCCCGGGCGGGCAGGAGGTAACATTCAGTACTTC
CASSPGRAGGNIQYF
>NA|TRBV19|TRBJ2-5|few
TGTGCCAGTACCACGGGGGGCAGTGAGACCCAGTACTTC
CASTTGGSETQYF
>NA|TRBV4-2|TRBJ1-6|NA
TGTGCCAGCAGCCAAGATGGCGGACCCCTCCACTTT
CASSQDGGPLHF
>TRBD1|TRBV5-4|TRBJ2-7|NA
TGTGCCAGCAGCTCGGGACAGGGCAGCTCCTACGAGCAGTACTTC
CASSSGQGSSYEQYF
>NA|TRBV5-1|TRBJ2-7|NA
TGCGCCAGCAGCCCGACCAGCGGCAGCCTCCACGAGCAGTACTTC
CASSPTSGSLHEQYF
>TRBD2|TRBV27|TRBJ2-1|NA
TGTGCCAGCAGTTTTCCTGGGACTAGCGGCGCCTACAATGAGCAGTTCTTC
CASSFPGTSGAYNEQFF
>NA|TRBV10-3|TRBJ1-1|once
TGTGCCATCAGTGAGGAGGGCACTGAAGCTTTCTTT
CAISEEGTEAFF
>TRBD1|TRBV25-1|TRBJ1-1|NA
TGTGCCAGCAGGTTGACAGGGGAGGACACTGAAGCTTTCTTT
CASRLTGEDTEAFF
>TRBD1|TRBV3-1/TRBV3-2|TRBJ1-1|NA
TGTGCCAGCAGCCGAATCACAGGGGACACTGAAGCTTTCTTT
CASSRITGDTEAFF
>TRBD2|TRBV13|TRBJ2-7|NA
TGTGCCAGCAGCCCGCGGGGGGCCCCTGGGGAGCAGTACTTC
CASSPRGAPGEQYF
>NA|TRBV5-4|TRBJ2-7|few
TGTGCCAGCAGTTCTGGGCAGGGTGCCTACGAGCAGTACTTC
CASSSGQGAYEQYF
>NA|TRBV18|TRBJ2-2|NA
TGTGCCAGCTCACCGGTGGAGTTCACCGGGGAGCTGTTTTTT
CASSPVEFTGELFF
>TRBD1|TRBV4-3|TRBJ2-7|NA
TGCGCCAGCAGCCGAGGGACAGGGAGATACGAGCAGTACTTC
CASSRGTGRYEQYF
>TRBD2|TRBV2|TRBJ2-1|NA
TGTGCCAGCAGTGAAGCGGTTAGCGGGGGCCCCAATGAGCAGTTCTTC
CASSEAVSGGPNEQFF
>TRBD2|TRBV18|TRBJ2-7|NA
TGTGCCAGCTCACGACTAGCGGGAGACTGGGAGCAGTACTTC
CASSRLAGDWEQYF
>NA|TRBV5-1|TRBJ2-3|NA
TGCGCCAGCAGCACCCGTCAGGGCGCAGATACGCAGTATTTT
CASSTRQGADTQYF
>TRBD2|TRBV9|TRBJ2-1|NA
TGTGCCAGCAGCGAAAGACTAGCGGGGGGCCCTAACTCCTACAATGAGCAGTTCTTC
CASSERLAGGPNSYNEQFF
>NA|TRBV3-1/TRBV3-2|TRBJ1-4|NA
TGTGCCAGCAGCCAAGTCTGGCAGGGAACTAATGAAAAACTGTTTTTT
CASSQVWQGTNEKLFF
>NA|TRBV25-1|TRBJ2-3|NA
TGTGCCAGCAGAGGGGGGGGCACAGATACGCAGTATTTT
CASRGGGTDTQYF
>NA|TRBV4-1|TRBJ1-4|NA
TGCGCCAGCAGCCCTTGGACAGCAACTAATGAAAAACTGTTTTTT
CASSPWTATNEKLFF
>NA|TRBV5-1|TRBJ1-4|few
TGCGCCAGCAGCTTGGCAGGGTTTGGTAATGAAAAACTGTTTTTT
CASSLAGFGNEKLFF
>NA|TRBV11-2|TRBJ1-1|NA
TGTGCCAGCAGTCCTCACATGAACACTGAAGCTTTCTTT
CASSPHMNTEAFF
>NA|TRBV7-3|TRBJ2-2|NA
TGTGCCAGCAGTCGAGTCAGCGGCCCCGGGGAGCTGTTTTTT
CASSRVSGPGELFF